Below, one T cell receptor (beta chain) is given with its context. The sample comes from a study of cytomegalovirus exposure and HLA in healthy donors. The CDR3 length is 15 residues. The V and J ends lost 7 bases and 2 bases, in that order; junction bases with no gene match: 11. The germline V gene encodes CDR1 SGHRS and CDR2 YFSETQ. Primers for the PCR totalled 60 Vbeta and 13 Jbeta. TCRdb keeps only in-frame clones here, not all; method: immunoSEQ multiplex PCR. Of some 130,000 clones detected, about 66% appear once; the ten largest clones hold 1.5% to 2%. This sequence was found in a human donor in good health. The chain carries TRBV5-1 and TRBJ2-7; 8 bases match TRBD1. The sequenced sample consisted of PBMCs. CDR3 loop: CASSESGTGTYEQYF. The CDR3, as DNA: TGCGCCAGCTCTGAATCGGGGACAGGCACCTACGAGCAGTACTTC. The whole variable domain, remainder taken from reference TRBV5-1 and TRBJ2-7, is KAGVTQTPRYLIKTRGQQVTLSCSPISGHRSVSWYQQTPGQGLQFLFEYFSETQRNKGNFPGRFSGRQFSNSRSEMNVSTLELGDSALYLCASSESGTGTYEQYFGPGTRLTVT.